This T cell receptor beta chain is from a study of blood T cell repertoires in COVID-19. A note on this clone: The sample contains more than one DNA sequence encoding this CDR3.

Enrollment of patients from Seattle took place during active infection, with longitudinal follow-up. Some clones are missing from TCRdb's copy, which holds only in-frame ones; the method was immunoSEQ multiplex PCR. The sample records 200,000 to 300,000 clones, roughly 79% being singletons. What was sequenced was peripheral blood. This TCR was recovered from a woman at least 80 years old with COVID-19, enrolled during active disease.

CDR3 nucleotides: TGTGCCAGCAGTTACTCGAACAGGTCCCCATATGGCTACACCTTC. Residues: CASSYSNRSPYGYTF. The rearrangement joins TRBV6-5 to TRBJ1-2, with a tentative D call TRBD1 (5 bases). Deletions cut 0 bases from V and 5 bases from J, with 13 bases between. The CDR3 runs to 15 residues. The V gene's germline CDR1 is MNHEY and CDR2 SVGAGI.